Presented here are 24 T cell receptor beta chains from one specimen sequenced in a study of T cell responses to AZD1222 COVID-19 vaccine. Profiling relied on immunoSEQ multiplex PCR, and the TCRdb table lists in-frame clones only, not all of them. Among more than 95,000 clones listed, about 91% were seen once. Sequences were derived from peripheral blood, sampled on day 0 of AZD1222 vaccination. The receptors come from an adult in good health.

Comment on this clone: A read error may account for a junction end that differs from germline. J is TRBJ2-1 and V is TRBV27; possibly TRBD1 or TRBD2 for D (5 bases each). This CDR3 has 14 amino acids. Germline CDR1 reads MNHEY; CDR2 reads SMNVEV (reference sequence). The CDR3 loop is CASTGTGIYNGQFF. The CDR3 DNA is TGTGCCAGTACCGGGACGGGGATATACAATGGGCAGTTCTTC.

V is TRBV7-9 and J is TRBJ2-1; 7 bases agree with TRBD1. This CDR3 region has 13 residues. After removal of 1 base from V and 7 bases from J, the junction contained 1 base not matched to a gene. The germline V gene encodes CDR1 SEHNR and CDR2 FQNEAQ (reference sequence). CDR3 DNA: TGTGCCAGCAGCTTAGAGGGGGCAAATGAGCAGTTCTTC. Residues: CASSLEGANEQFF.

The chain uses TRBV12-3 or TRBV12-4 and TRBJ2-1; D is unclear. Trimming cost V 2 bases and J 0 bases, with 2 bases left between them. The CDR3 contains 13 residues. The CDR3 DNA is TGTGCCAGCAGTTTATACTCCTACAATGAGCAGTTCTTC. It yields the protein CASSLYSYNEQFF.

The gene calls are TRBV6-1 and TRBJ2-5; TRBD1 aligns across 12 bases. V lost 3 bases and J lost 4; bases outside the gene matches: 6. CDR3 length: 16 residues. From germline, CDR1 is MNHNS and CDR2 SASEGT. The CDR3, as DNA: TGTGCCAGCAGTGATGCCGGGACAGGGGGCCGAGAGACCCAGTACTTC. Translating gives CASSDAGTGGRETQYF.

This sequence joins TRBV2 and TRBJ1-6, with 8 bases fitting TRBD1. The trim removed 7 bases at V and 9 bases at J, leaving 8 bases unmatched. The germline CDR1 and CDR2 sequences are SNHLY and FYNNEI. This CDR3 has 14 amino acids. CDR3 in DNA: TGTGCCAGCACCTGGACAGGGTTCGGTTCACCCCTCCACTTT. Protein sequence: CASTWTGFGSPLHF.

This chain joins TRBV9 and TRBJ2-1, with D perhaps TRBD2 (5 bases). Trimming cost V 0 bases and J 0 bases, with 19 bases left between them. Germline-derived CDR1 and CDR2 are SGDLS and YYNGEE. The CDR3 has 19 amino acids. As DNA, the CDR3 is TGTGCCAGCAGCGTAGCTACTGGAGGCACCGGTCACTCCTACAATGAGCAGTTCTTC. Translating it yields CASSVATGGTGHSYNEQFF.

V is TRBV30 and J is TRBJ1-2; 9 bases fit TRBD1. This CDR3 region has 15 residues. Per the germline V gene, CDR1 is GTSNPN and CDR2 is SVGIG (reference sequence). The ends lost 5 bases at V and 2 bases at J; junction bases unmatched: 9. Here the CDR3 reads CAWSLGQGANYGYTF. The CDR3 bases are TGTGCCTGGTCCCTGGGACAGGGAGCCAACTATGGCTACACCTTC.

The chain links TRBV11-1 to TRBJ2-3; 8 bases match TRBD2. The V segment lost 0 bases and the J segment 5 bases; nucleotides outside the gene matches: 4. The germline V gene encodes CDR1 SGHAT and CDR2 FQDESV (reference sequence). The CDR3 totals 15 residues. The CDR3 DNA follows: TGTGCCAGCAGCTTAGCCGGGGGGGCCCTAGATACGCAGTATTTT. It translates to CASSLAGGALDTQYF.

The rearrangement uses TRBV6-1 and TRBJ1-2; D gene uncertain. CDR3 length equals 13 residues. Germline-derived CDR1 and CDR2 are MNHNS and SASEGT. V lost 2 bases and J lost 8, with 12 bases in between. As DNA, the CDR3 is TGTGCCAGCAGTGAACAGGTTGAGTACGGCTACACCTTC. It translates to CASSEQVEYGYTF.

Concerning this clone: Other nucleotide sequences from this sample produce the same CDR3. The CDR3 spells CASSITSGYEQYF. As DNA, the CDR3 is TGTGCCAGTAGTATAACTAGCGGCTACGAGCAGTACTTC. The chain recombines TRBV19 with TRBJ2-7, with TRBD2 matching 8 bases. Per germline, CDR1 LNHDA and CDR2 SQIVND (reference sequence). The junction had 0 bases not matched to a gene; V was cut back by 2 bases and J by 3 bases. This CDR3 is 13 amino acids long.

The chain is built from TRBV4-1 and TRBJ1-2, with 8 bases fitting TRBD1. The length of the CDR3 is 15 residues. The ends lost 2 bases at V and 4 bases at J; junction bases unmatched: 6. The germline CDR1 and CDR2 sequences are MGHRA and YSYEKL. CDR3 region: CASSQPGTGRYGYTF. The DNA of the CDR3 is TGCGCCAGCAGCCAACCTGGGACAGGCCGCTATGGCTACACCTTC.

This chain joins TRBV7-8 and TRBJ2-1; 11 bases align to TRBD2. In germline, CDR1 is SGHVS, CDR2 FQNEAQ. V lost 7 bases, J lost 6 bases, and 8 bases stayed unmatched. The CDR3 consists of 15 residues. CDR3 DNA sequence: TGTGCCAGCAACCTACTAGCGGGGGTGGCCAATGAGCAGTTCTTC. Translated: CASNLLAGVANEQFF.

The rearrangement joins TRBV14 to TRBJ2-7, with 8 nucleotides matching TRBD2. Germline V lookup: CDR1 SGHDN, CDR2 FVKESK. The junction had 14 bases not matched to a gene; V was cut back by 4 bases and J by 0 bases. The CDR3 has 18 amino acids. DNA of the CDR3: TGTGCCAGCAGCCGAGGGACTAGTGGGGGGGTTATCTCCTACGAGCAGTACTTC. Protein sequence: CASSRGTSGGVISYEQYF.

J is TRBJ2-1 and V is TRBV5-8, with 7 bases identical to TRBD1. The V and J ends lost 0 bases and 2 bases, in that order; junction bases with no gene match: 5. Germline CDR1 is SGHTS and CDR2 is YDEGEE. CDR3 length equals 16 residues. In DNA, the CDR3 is TGTGCCAGCAGCTTGGCAGAGACAGGGCCCTACAATGAGCAGTTCTTC. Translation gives CASSLAETGPYNEQFF.

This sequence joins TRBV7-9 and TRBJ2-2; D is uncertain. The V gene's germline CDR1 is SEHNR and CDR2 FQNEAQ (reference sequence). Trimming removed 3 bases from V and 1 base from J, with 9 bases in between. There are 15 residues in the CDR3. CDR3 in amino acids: CASSFPELNTGELFF. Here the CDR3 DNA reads TGTGCCAGCAGCTTCCCGGAACTGAACACCGGGGAGCTGTTTTTT.

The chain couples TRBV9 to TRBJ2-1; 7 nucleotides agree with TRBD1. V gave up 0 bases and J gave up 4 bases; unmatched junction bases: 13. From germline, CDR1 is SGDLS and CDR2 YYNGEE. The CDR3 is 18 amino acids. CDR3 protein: CASSVVLEGAPGYNEQFF. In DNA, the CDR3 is TGTGCCAGCAGCGTAGTACTTGAGGGGGCCCCGGGTTACAATGAGCAGTTCTTC.

The CDR3 DNA is TGTGCCAGTAGTCCGCCGGACAGGGGGGACTACGAGCAGTACTTC. This sequence encodes CASSPPDRGDYEQYF. The chain couples TRBV19 to TRBJ2-7; 10 bases match TRBD1. The CDR3 contains 15 residues. Germline assignment: CDR1 LNHDA and CDR2 SQIVND (reference sequence). J was trimmed by 3 bases and V by 5 bases; bases with no gene match: 7.

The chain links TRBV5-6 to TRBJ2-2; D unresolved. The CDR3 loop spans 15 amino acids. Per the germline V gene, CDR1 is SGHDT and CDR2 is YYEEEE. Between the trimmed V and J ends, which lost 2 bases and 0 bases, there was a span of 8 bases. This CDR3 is CASSFGLSNTGELFF. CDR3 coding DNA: TGTGCCAGCAGCTTCGGGCTATCGAACACCGGGGAGCTGTTTTTT. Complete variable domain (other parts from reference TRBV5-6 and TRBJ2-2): DAGVTQSPTHLIKTRGQQVTLRCSPKSGHDTVSWYQQALGQGPQFIFQYYEEEERQRGNFPDRFSGHQFPNYSSELNVNALLLGDSALYLCASSFGLSNTGELFFGEGSRLTVL.

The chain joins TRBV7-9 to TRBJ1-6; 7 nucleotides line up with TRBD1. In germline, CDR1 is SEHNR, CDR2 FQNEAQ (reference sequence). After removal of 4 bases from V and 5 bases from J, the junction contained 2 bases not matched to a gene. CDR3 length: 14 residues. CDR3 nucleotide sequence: TGTGCCAGCAGCTCCAGGGGGAATAATTCACCCCTCCACTTT. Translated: CASSSRGNNSPLHF.

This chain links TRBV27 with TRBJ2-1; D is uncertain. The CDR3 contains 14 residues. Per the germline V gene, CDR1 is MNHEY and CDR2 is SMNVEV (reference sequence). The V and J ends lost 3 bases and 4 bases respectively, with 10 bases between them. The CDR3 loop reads CASSFFHGYNEQFF. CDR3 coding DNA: TGTGCCAGCAGTTTTTTCCATGGTTACAATGAGCAGTTCTTC.

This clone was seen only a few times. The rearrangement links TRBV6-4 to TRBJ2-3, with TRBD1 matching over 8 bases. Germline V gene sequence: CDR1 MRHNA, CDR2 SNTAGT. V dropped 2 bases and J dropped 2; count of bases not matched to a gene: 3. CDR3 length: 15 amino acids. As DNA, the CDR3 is TGTGCCAGCAGTGACGGACAGGGACACACAGATACGCAGTATTTT. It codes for CASSDGQGHTDTQYF.

The CDR3 DNA reads TGCAGCGTGGACGACTCTGCTCGGGAGCAGTACTTC. Translation gives CSVDDSAREQYF. The chain couples TRBV29-1 to TRBJ2-7; D uncertain. Germline CDR1 and CDR2: SQVTM and ANQGSEA. Trimming took 6 bases from V and 7 from J, leaving 16 bases between them. This CDR3 has 12 amino acids.

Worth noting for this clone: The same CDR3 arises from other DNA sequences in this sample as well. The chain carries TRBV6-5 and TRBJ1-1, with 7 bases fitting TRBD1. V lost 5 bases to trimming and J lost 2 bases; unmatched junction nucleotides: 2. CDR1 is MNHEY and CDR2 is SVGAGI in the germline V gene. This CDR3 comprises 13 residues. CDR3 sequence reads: CASSRQGNTEAFF. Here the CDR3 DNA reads TGTGCCAGCAGTCGACAGGGTAACACTGAAGCTTTCTTT.

CDR3 sequence: CASSYGGAQPQHF. In DNA form, the CDR3 reads TGTGCCAGCAGTTATGGAGGGGCGCAGCCCCAGCATTTT. V is TRBV6-5 and J is TRBJ1-5, with D possibly being TRBD1 (5 bases). Per the germline V gene, CDR1 is MNHEY and CDR2 is SVGAGI. V lost 3 bases and J lost 7, with 10 bases in between. The CDR3 is 13 residues long.